These T cell receptor beta chains were read from a single sample in a study of cytomegalovirus exposure and HLA in healthy donors. Data came from immunoSEQ multiplex PCR; TCRdb stores just in-frame clones and leaves some out. Its clone listing holds around 29,000 clones. The sample was PBMCs. All receptors derive from a man aged 25-45 years in good health and CMV-seronegative. The CDR3 runs from the conserved cysteine through the conserved F or W. D genes are given only for firm matches.

d_gene,j_gene,v_gene,CDR3nt,CDR3aa
NA,TRBJ1-3,TRBV28,TGTGCCAGCAGTTTAGCAGGGGGAAACACCATATATTTT,CASSLAGGNTIYF
TRBD1,TRBJ2-7,TRBV7-9,TGTGCCAGCACCCTACAGGGGGTAGGGGCCTACGAGCAGTACTTC,CASTLQGVGAYEQYF
NA,TRBJ1-1,TRBV5-1,TGCGCCAGCGGGATACAGGCGAACACTGAAGCTTTCTTT,CASGIQANTEAFF
NA,TRBJ2-2,TRBV7-3,TGTGCCAGCAGCCAGCAAGGGACTGGGAACACCGGGGAGCTGTTTTTT,CASSQQGTGNTGELFF
TRBD2,TRBJ2-1,TRBV19,TGTGCCCTACCCGGGACTAGCGGGACGGGGTCCTACAATGAGCAGTTCTTC,CALPGTSGTGSYNEQFF
TRBD2,TRBJ2-4,TRBV28,TGTGCCAGCTCGGCGGGGGGCTTGAACATTCAGTACTTC,CASSAGGLNIQYF
TRBD1,TRBJ2-7,TRBV10-3,TGTGCCATCAGTGAGTCTCTGGACAGGGGCTACGAGCAGTACTTC,CAISESLDRGYEQYF
NA,TRBJ2-5,TRBV5-6,TGTGCCAGCAGCGGACTGCTCCAGTACCAAGAGACCCAGTACTTC,CASSGLLQYQETQYF
NA,TRBJ2-2,TRBV18,TGTGCCAGCTCACCACAAATAGGACAGAACACCGGGGAGCTGTTTTTT,CASSPQIGQNTGELFF
TRBD1,TRBJ1-5,TRBV11-3,TGTGCCAGCAGCTCCCCAGGGGGAGAAATCTTAGAGCCCCAGCATTTT,CASSSPGGEILEPQHF
TRBD2,TRBJ2-1,TRBV9,TGTGCCAGCAGCGGCGGGACTAGCGGGTCCTACAATGAGCAGTTCTTC,CASSGGTSGSYNEQFF
NA,TRBJ2-5,TRBV2,TGTGCCAGCAGCAAACTTAGACAGGCCCAAGAGACCCAGTACTTC,CASSKLRQAQETQYF
TRBD2,TRBJ2-5,TRBV18,TGTGCCAGCTCACCCGGCGGGAGGGGAGAGACCCAGTACTTC,CASSPGGRGETQYF
TRBD1,TRBJ1-1,TRBV6-5,TGTGCCAGCAGTTCGCCGGGACAGGGAAACACTGAAGCTTTCTTT,CASSSPGQGNTEAFF
TRBD2,TRBJ2-7,TRBV7-2,TGCGCCAGCAGCTTACCGAAGACTAGCGGGAGGGGCCCCTACGAGCAGTACTTC,CASSLPKTSGRGPYEQYF
NA,TRBJ2-3,TRBV13,TGTGCCAGCACCGTAGCGTGGGGCACAGATACGCAGTATTTT,CASTVAWGTDTQYF
NA,TRBJ2-3,TRBV9,TGTGCCAGCAGCTTCCGCGTCACAGATACGCAGTATTTT,CASSFRVTDTQYF
NA,TRBJ2-1,TRBV18,TGTGCCAGCTCACCTCAGGGTTACTCCTACAATGAGCAGTTCTTC,CASSPQGYSYNEQFF
NA,TRBJ1-4,TRBV7-8,TGTGCCAGCAGCTTGGACGGGGGGCCGGCAACTAATGAAAAACTGTTTTTT,CASSLDGGPATNEKLFF
TRBD2,TRBJ2-2,TRBV7-9,TGTGCCAGCGGGACTAGCGGGGGGAAAACCGGGGAGCTGTTTTTT,CASGTSGGKTGELFF
NA,TRBJ1-5,TRBV19,TGTGCCAGTACCGGGGAGGGTCAGCCCCAGCATTTT,CASTGEGQPQHF
TRBD1,TRBJ1-1,TRBV18,TGTGCCAGCTCGGTTCAGGGGGCAGGGGACACTGAAGCTTTCTTT,CASSVQGAGDTEAFF
NA,TRBJ2-7,TRBV7-8,TGTGCCAGCAGCCCCACAGGTTACATTAGCTCCTACGAGCAGTACTTC,CASSPTGYISSYEQYF
NA,TRBJ1-2,TRBV5-6,TGTGCCAGCAGCTTGACAGGGAAGTACTATGGCTACACCTTC,CASSLTGKYYGYTF
TRBD1,TRBJ2-7,TRBV7-9,TGTGCCAGCAGCGCTAAGACGGGACAGGGGGGTGACGAGCAGTACTTC,CASSAKTGQGGDEQYF
TRBD1,TRBJ2-7,TRBV6-1,TGTGCCAGCAGTGGCGGACAGGGCGTCGGCGAGCAGTACTTC,CASSGGQGVGEQYF
NA,TRBJ1-4,TRBV2,TGTGCCAGCAGCGCGGGACGGCGAAATGAAAAACTGTTTTTT,CASSAGRRNEKLFF